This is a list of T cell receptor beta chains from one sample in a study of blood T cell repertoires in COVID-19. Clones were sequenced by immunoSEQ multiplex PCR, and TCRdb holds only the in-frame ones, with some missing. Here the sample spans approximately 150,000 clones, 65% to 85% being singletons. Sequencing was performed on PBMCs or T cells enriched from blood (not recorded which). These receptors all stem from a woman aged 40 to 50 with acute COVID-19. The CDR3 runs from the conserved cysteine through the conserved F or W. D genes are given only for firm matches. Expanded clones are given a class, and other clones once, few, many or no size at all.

CDR3 DNA: TGCGCCAGCAGCCCGAAACCGGGACTAGCGGGACTTAGCACAGATACGCAGTATTTT
CDR3 protein: CASSPKPGLAGLSTDTQYF
D gene: TRBD2
V gene: TRBV5-1
J gene: TRBJ2-3
clone size: -

CDR3 DNA: TGCAGCGCTTCCCGACCCCCAGATCGGGGTGAGCAGTTCTTC
CDR3 protein: CSASRPPDRGEQFF
D gene: -
V gene: TRBV29-1
J gene: TRBJ2-1
clone size: -

CDR3 DNA: TGTGCCAGCAGCCAACCGACAGGGGGTAACACCGGGGAGCTGTTTTTT
CDR3 protein: CASSQPTGGNTGELFF
D gene: TRBD1
V gene: TRBV4-2
J gene: TRBJ2-2
clone size: -

CDR3 DNA: TGTGCCAGCAGGAGTTTTTCCGATAATTCACCCCTCCACTTT
CDR3 protein: CASRSFSDNSPLHF
D gene: -
V gene: TRBV6-5
J gene: TRBJ1-6
clone size: -

CDR3 DNA: TGTGCCACCAGAGTCACAGGGTCGGGGAATCAGCCCCAGCATTTT
CDR3 protein: CATRVTGSGNQPQHF
D gene: -
V gene: TRBV27
J gene: TRBJ1-5
clone size: once

CDR3 DNA: TGTGCCAGCAGTGCTTGGACTAGCGGGACTCTCCACTTC
CDR3 protein: CASSAWTSGTLHF
D gene: TRBD2
V gene: TRBV2
J gene: TRBJ2-7
clone size: -

CDR3 DNA: TGTGCCAGCAGTCGGGGAACCGGGACAGAAGGAGGCTACACCTTC
CDR3 protein: CASSRGTGTEGGYTF
D gene: TRBD1
V gene: TRBV6-5
J gene: TRBJ1-2
clone size: -

CDR3 DNA: TGTGCCAGCAAGGGACAGGGTAACGTGAACACTGAAGCTTTCTTT
CDR3 protein: CASKGQGNVNTEAFF
D gene: TRBD1
V gene: TRBV2
J gene: TRBJ1-1
clone size: -

CDR3 DNA: TGTGCCAGCAGTGAAGCCGCGGCAGGGTTTGATGGCACTGAAGCTTTCTTT
CDR3 protein: CASSEAAAGFDGTEAFF
D gene: -
V gene: TRBV6-1
J gene: TRBJ1-1
clone size: -

CDR3 DNA: TGTGCCAGCAGTTACTCGCGTGAGACCCAGTACTTC
CDR3 protein: CASSYSRETQYF
D gene: -
V gene: TRBV6-6
J gene: TRBJ2-5
clone size: -

CDR3 DNA: TGTGCCATCAGGGGACTAGCGGGAGATTACAATGAGCAGTTCTTC
CDR3 protein: CAIRGLAGDYNEQFF
D gene: TRBD2
V gene: TRBV10-3
J gene: TRBJ2-1
clone size: -

CDR3 DNA: TGTGCCAGCAGCTTAAATAGAGCGGGACTAGCGGGAGTAGGCACCGGGGAGCTGTTTTTT
CDR3 protein: CASSLNRAGLAGVGTGELFF
D gene: TRBD2
V gene: TRBV7-8
J gene: TRBJ2-2
clone size: -

CDR3 DNA: TGTGCCAGCTCACCAAGGGACAGCAGCTATGGCTACACCTTC
CDR3 protein: CASSPRDSSYGYTF
D gene: TRBD1
V gene: TRBV18
J gene: TRBJ1-2
clone size: -

CDR3 DNA: TGTGCCAGCAGCGCTCAGACGGGACTAGGTTATGAGCAGTTCTTC
CDR3 protein: CASSAQTGLGYEQFF
D gene: TRBD2
V gene: TRBV9
J gene: TRBJ2-1
clone size: -

CDR3 DNA: TGCAGCGTAGACGGGACAGCCTCCATCGGTTTTGGCTACACCTTC
CDR3 protein: CSVDGTASIGFGYTF
D gene: TRBD1
V gene: TRBV29-1
J gene: TRBJ1-2
clone size: -

CDR3 DNA: TGTGCCAGCAGCTTATTGGGACTACTAAATGAGCAGTTCTTC
CDR3 protein: CASSLLGLLNEQFF
D gene: TRBD2
V gene: TRBV7-9
J gene: TRBJ2-1
clone size: -

CDR3 DNA: TGTGCCAGCAGCCCTGACCTTGGACTATTCTACGAGCAGTACTTC
CDR3 protein: CASSPDLGLFYEQYF
D gene: -
V gene: TRBV7-8
J gene: TRBJ2-7
clone size: -

CDR3 DNA: TGTGCCAGCAGCCCGGACAGGGCATCCTATGGCTACACCTTC
CDR3 protein: CASSPDRASYGYTF
D gene: TRBD1
V gene: TRBV11-2
J gene: TRBJ1-2
clone size: -

CDR3 DNA: TGTGCCAGTAGTATATGGGGCCGGTCAGGAAATCAGCCCCAGCATTTT
CDR3 protein: CASSIWGRSGNQPQHF
D gene: -
V gene: TRBV19
J gene: TRBJ1-5
clone size: -

CDR3 DNA: TGTGCCAGTAGTATAGATCAGGGGGGAGCCTACGAGCAGTACTTC
CDR3 protein: CASSIDQGGAYEQYF
D gene: -
V gene: TRBV19
J gene: TRBJ2-7
clone size: -

CDR3 DNA: TGCGCCAGCAGCAGGACCATAAGACAGGGGGGATGGAGTGGCACTGAAGCTTTCTTT
CDR3 protein: CASSRTIRQGGWSGTEAFF
D gene: TRBD1
V gene: TRBV5-1
J gene: TRBJ1-1
clone size: -

CDR3 DNA: TGTGCCAGCAGCTTTCCCATCTCTAGCGGGAGGACCTACAATGAGCAGTTCTTC
CDR3 protein: CASSFPISSGRTYNEQFF
D gene: TRBD2
V gene: TRBV7-9
J gene: TRBJ2-1
clone size: once

CDR3 DNA: TGTGCCAGCAGCCAAGGCACAGGGGGCCAGGGCGGGGAGCTGTTTTTT
CDR3 protein: CASSQGTGGQGGELFF
D gene: TRBD1
V gene: TRBV3-1/TRBV3-2
J gene: TRBJ2-2
clone size: -

CDR3 DNA: TGTGCCAGCAGCCTTCAGGGTGTTGGCACAGATACGCAGTATTTT
CDR3 protein: CASSLQGVGTDTQYF
D gene: -
V gene: TRBV7-2
J gene: TRBJ2-3
clone size: once

CDR3 DNA: TGCGCCAGCAGCCTCGGCGCAGGCTATGGCTACACCTTC
CDR3 protein: CASSLGAGYGYTF
D gene: -
V gene: TRBV5-1
J gene: TRBJ1-2
clone size: few

CDR3 DNA: TGTGCCAGCAGTCTAACAGGGCCCCGCCGGGGCAATGAGCAGTTCTTC
CDR3 protein: CASSLTGPRRGNEQFF
D gene: -
V gene: TRBV7-9
J gene: TRBJ2-1
clone size: -

CDR3 DNA: TGCAGCGTTGCCCCCATACTCTCGGGATATGGCTACACCTTC
CDR3 protein: CSVAPILSGYGYTF
D gene: -
V gene: TRBV29-1
J gene: TRBJ1-2
clone size: -

CDR3 DNA: TGTGCCAGCTCCCGGGACAGGGTAAATGAAAAACTGTTTTTT
CDR3 protein: CASSRDRVNEKLFF
D gene: TRBD1
V gene: TRBV18
J gene: TRBJ1-4
clone size: -

CDR3 DNA: TGTGCCAGTAGTACGCGGACAGGGGCAACTAATGAAAAACTGTTTTTT
CDR3 protein: CASSTRTGATNEKLFF
D gene: TRBD1
V gene: TRBV19
J gene: TRBJ1-4
clone size: -

CDR3 DNA: TGTGCCAGCAGCTTAGGGCGGGGGCTAAGAACTGAAGCTTTCTTT
CDR3 protein: CASSLGRGLRTEAFF
D gene: -
V gene: TRBV11-2
J gene: TRBJ1-1
clone size: -

CDR3 DNA: TGTGCCAGCAGCTTGGACAGTCCCGCCAAAAACATTCAGTACTTC
CDR3 protein: CASSLDSPAKNIQYF
D gene: -
V gene: TRBV5-6
J gene: TRBJ2-4
clone size: -

CDR3 DNA: TGTGCCAGCAGCCCTGACGAACTCGGGGAACTGTTTTTT
CDR3 protein: CASSPDELGELFF
D gene: -
V gene: TRBV5-8
J gene: TRBJ1-4
clone size: -

CDR3 DNA: TGTGCCAGCAGTAGCGGGACAGCTAACGAGCAGTACTTC
CDR3 protein: CASSSGTANEQYF
D gene: -
V gene: TRBV7-2
J gene: TRBJ2-7
clone size: -

CDR3 DNA: TGTGCCACCTCGGGGGGGAACAATCAGCCCCAGCATTTT
CDR3 protein: CATSGGNNQPQHF
D gene: -
V gene: TRBV15
J gene: TRBJ1-5
clone size: -

CDR3 DNA: TGTGCCAGCAGCCGGGGTTTAGGAGCGGACTCCTACAATGAGCAGTTCTTC
CDR3 protein: CASSRGLGADSYNEQFF
D gene: -
V gene: TRBV5-6
J gene: TRBJ2-1
clone size: few

CDR3 DNA: TGTGCCAGCAGCCCCCGGGGGGACACTGAAGCTTTCTTT
CDR3 protein: CASSPRGDTEAFF
D gene: -
V gene: TRBV6-5
J gene: TRBJ1-1
clone size: -

CDR3 DNA: TGTGCTAGCAGTTTGGCCCCTCCGGGGTCCCAAGAGACCCAGTACTTC
CDR3 protein: CASSLAPPGSQETQYF
D gene: -
V gene: TRBV7-7
J gene: TRBJ2-5
clone size: -

CDR3 DNA: TGCAGTGCTAGTGCTTATCTCAGGGATGGCGCTGAAGCTTTCTTT
CDR3 protein: CSASAYLRDGAEAFF
D gene: -
V gene: TRBV20-1
J gene: TRBJ1-1
clone size: -

CDR3 DNA: TGTGCCAGCAGCCAAGTCAGGGGTGGGACGGACCGAGGGTACAATGAGCAGTTCTTC
CDR3 protein: CASSQVRGGTDRGYNEQFF
D gene: -
V gene: TRBV4-2
J gene: TRBJ2-1
clone size: -

CDR3 DNA: TGTGCCAGCAGCTTAGCGACGATAGCGGGAGGGCTGGAGACCCAGTACTTC
CDR3 protein: CASSLATIAGGLETQYF
D gene: TRBD2
V gene: TRBV7-8
J gene: TRBJ2-5
clone size: -

CDR3 DNA: TGCGCCAGCAGCTTGGTAACAGGACTAGCGGGAGCAAATACGCAGTATTTT
CDR3 protein: CASSLVTGLAGANTQYF
D gene: TRBD2
V gene: TRBV5-1
J gene: TRBJ2-3
clone size: -

CDR3 DNA: TGTGCCAGCAGTTACTCGTCGGCGGGCTCCTACGAGCAGTACTTC
CDR3 protein: CASSYSSAGSYEQYF
D gene: -
V gene: TRBV6-5
J gene: TRBJ2-7
clone size: -

CDR3 DNA: TGTGCCAGCAGTGTAAGGACTTCCGGGAATCAGCCCCAGCATTTT
CDR3 protein: CASSVRTSGNQPQHF
D gene: -
V gene: TRBV2
J gene: TRBJ1-5
clone size: -

CDR3 DNA: TGTGCCAGCAGCCTGAATGAGCGGGGATTAGAGACCCAGTACTTC
CDR3 protein: CASSLNERGLETQYF
D gene: TRBD2
V gene: TRBV3-1/TRBV3-2
J gene: TRBJ2-5
clone size: once

CDR3 DNA: TGTGCCATCAGTGACTCTGGAGGGACAGGGCACGGCTACACCTTC
CDR3 protein: CAISDSGGTGHGYTF
D gene: TRBD1
V gene: TRBV10-3
J gene: TRBJ1-2
clone size: -

CDR3 DNA: TGCGCCAGCAGCTTGGAACTACCTCCCTACGAGCAGTACTTC
CDR3 protein: CASSLELPPYEQYF
D gene: -
V gene: TRBV5-1
J gene: TRBJ2-7
clone size: many

CDR3 DNA: TGTGCCAGCAGCTTGGGTAGGGGGAGCACCGGGGAGCTGTTTTTT
CDR3 protein: CASSLGRGSTGELFF
D gene: -
V gene: TRBV5-4
J gene: TRBJ2-2
clone size: -

CDR3 DNA: TGTGCTAGCTCCCAAACTAGCCGAAGCACAGATACGCAGTATTTT
CDR3 protein: CASSQTSRSTDTQYF
D gene: -
V gene: TRBV7-7
J gene: TRBJ2-3
clone size: few

CDR3 DNA: TGTGCCAGCAGCTTATCAGTAGGAGGGCTGAGAAACACCATATATTTT
CDR3 protein: CASSLSVGGLRNTIYF
D gene: -
V gene: TRBV7-2
J gene: TRBJ1-3
clone size: -

CDR3 DNA: TGTGCCAGCAGACGGACTAGCGCGGTAACCTACAATGAGCAGTTCTTC
CDR3 protein: CASRRTSAVTYNEQFF
D gene: -
V gene: TRBV21-1
J gene: TRBJ2-1
clone size: once

CDR3 DNA: TGTGCCAGCTCACGCTACAGGGGTCAGGAGACCCAGTACTTC
CDR3 protein: CASSRYRGQETQYF
D gene: TRBD1
V gene: TRBV18
J gene: TRBJ2-5
clone size: -

CDR3 DNA: TGTGCCGCCGGACTAGCGGGAGGGGAGCTGTTTTTT
CDR3 protein: CAAGLAGGELFF
D gene: TRBD2
V gene: TRBV24-1
J gene: TRBJ2-2
clone size: -

CDR3 DNA: TGTGCCAGCAGTTGGGAGAGCCAAGAGACCCAGTACTTC
CDR3 protein: CASSWESQETQYF
D gene: -
V gene: TRBV12-3/TRBV12-4
J gene: TRBJ2-5
clone size: -

CDR3 DNA: TGTGCCAGCAGCTTACTAGTCACAGATACGCAGTATTTT
CDR3 protein: CASSLLVTDTQYF
D gene: -
V gene: TRBV7-3
J gene: TRBJ2-3
clone size: -

CDR3 DNA: TGTGCCTGGAGTGTGGGGACAAATTCACCCCTCCACTTT
CDR3 protein: CAWSVGTNSPLHF
D gene: -
V gene: TRBV30
J gene: TRBJ1-6
clone size: few

CDR3 DNA: TGTGCCAGCACCCTGGGGGGGGCCTCTGGAAACACCATATATTTT
CDR3 protein: CASTLGGASGNTIYF
D gene: -
V gene: TRBV2
J gene: TRBJ1-3
clone size: -

CDR3 DNA: TGTGCCAGCAGCAAGACTAGCGGGACCCAGAATGAGCAGTTCTTC
CDR3 protein: CASSKTSGTQNEQFF
D gene: TRBD2
V gene: TRBV7-2
J gene: TRBJ2-1
clone size: few

CDR3 DNA: TGTGCCAGTAGTATCGGACAGGGTGCTCAGCCCCAGCATTTT
CDR3 protein: CASSIGQGAQPQHF
D gene: TRBD1
V gene: TRBV19
J gene: TRBJ1-5
clone size: -

CDR3 DNA: TGTGCCAGCAAGGGGACAGGTCCCTACGAGCAGTACTTC
CDR3 protein: CASKGTGPYEQYF
D gene: -
V gene: TRBV21-1
J gene: TRBJ2-7
clone size: -